This TCR beta chain was identified in a study of T cells in Graves' hyperthyroidism and ophthalmopathy (dated by TCRdb to the late 2010s). About the full investigation: Peripheral blood samples were taken at initial diagnosis, before any treatment was given. A discovery cohort of roughly 100 patients, about 40 with Graves' ophthalmopathy and more than 55 with stable Graves' hyperthyroidism, was used to find distinguishing TCR V-J signatures. Prospective prediction of ophthalmopathy was tested in an independent validation cohort consisting of about 20 hyperthyroidism patients and around 16 patients who later progressed to ophthalmopathy. The approximately 100 discovery patients were randomly divided into training and test sets at a 7:3 ratio. In about 6 Graves' hyperthyroidism patients, the study also compared T-cell repertoires from thyroid tissue with T-cell repertoires from blood. After blood sampling, hyperthyroidism patients were treated with methimazole at a starting dose of 30 mg daily, and ophthalmopathy patients were treated with high-dose intravenous methylprednisolone. The paper reports TCR Vbeta CDR3 sequencing of approximately 130 peripheral blood samples: under 45 ophthalmopathy, around 80 hyperthyroidism and around 17 progressor patients.

V and J lose 5 bases and 4 bases, and a span of 8 bases separates them. The CDR1 and CDR2 encoded by the germline V gene are SQVTM and ANQGSEA. Including cysteine and phenylalanine, the CDR3 has 11 amino acids. The retained sequence is limited to the CDR3, 33 bases, with the frame set at the first base. Beyond this particular receptor, the publication reports: Blood samples also contained most of the expanded thyroid clonotypes (frequency above 0.001), which suggests that blood repertoires may reflect thyroid immune responses. No statistical method was used to fix the sample size in advance, and group allocation was not hidden from the investigators. In validation, the model predicted progression to ophthalmopathy a median of roughly six months before onset, with roughly 68% sensitivity and more than 72% specificity. A model built on a 13 V-J signature distinguished ophthalmopathy from stable hyperthyroidism, reaching roughly 88% sensitivity and 81.08% specificity in cross-validation and 80%/75% in testing.

Stable Graves' hyperthyroidism was defined as no progression to ophthalmopathy during 18 months of follow-up. Hyperthyroidism patients were newly diagnosed, with disease duration under 2 months, and aged 18 to 65 years. Patients with uncontrolled infections, other autoimmune diseases, pregnancy or lactation were excluded. Clinical symptoms, serum thyroxine and TRAb, thyroid ultrasound, and orbital computed tomography formed the basis for the diagnoses. PBMCs were separated from under 11 ml of fresh peripheral blood using Ficoll-Paque density gradient centrifugation. Total RNA was extracted with Trizol reagent, and quality was checked on an Agilent 2100 Bioanalyzer. The TCR beta CDR3 regions were amplified from RNA transcripts. The first round of RT-PCR for the TCR CDR3 was performed with the HTBI primer set and the Qiagen OneStep RT-PCR kit. Libraries were constructed in a second round of multiplex PCR, after which size selection and purification were performed. The libraries were sequenced on an Illumina HiSeq2000 using paired-end 100 bp reads. The study's own analysis went as follows. SOAPnuke was used to process the raw data, throwing out any read that contained adapters or uncalled bases, had a mean Phred below 15, or lacked an exact constant-primer or identifier match. High-quality paired reads were merged with COPE v1.2.5, and unique nucleotide sequences were defined as clonotypes. Clonotypes were aligned to IMGT TRBV, TRBD and TRBJ reference segments using MiTCR v1.1. The analysis was restricted to V-J combinations with a frequency above 0.0001, which together covered 98% to 99.2% of the repertoires. The TCS score was defined as F50 (clonal expansion) divided by E x V (chaos), with BLOSUM62-based TCRdist calculated between CDR3 peptides within each V-J. Welch's t-statistics and random forest reduced 450 to 600 V-J features to 10 to 15, which were used in a naive Bayes classifier (R e1071). Using fastp at Q25 and MiXCR, TCRdb reprocessed the public reads and kept productive beta chains. Rows are unified per CDR3 protein, each entry keeping the most common DNA and genes. The authors' filters were not applied to this entry. The sample table lists some 550,000 distinct CDR3 sequences, less than 25% of them with a count of one. Of the sample, around 27% falls within the top ten clones.

In its sample, this clonotype was seen many times. It lacks a known antigen. Per-nucleotide qualities are absent, and no much larger clonotype sits a single base away. This receptor was obtained from a man between 18 and 35 years old with Graves' hyperthyroidism. Sequenced sample: blood. Recombination connected TRBV29-1 to TRBJ1-2, with the D segment identity uncertain. The DNA reads TGCAGCGTTCTTGGCTCCTATGGCTACACCTTC. Translated, this gives CSVLGSYGYTF.